This T cell receptor beta chain was obtained from a study of CXCR3-negative and CXCR3-positive naive CD8 T cells. Points on this clonotype: Its specificity is unknown.

Germline V gives CDR1 SGHKS, CDR2 YYEKEE (reference sequence). CDR3 length: 11 amino acids. General study points: Cryopreserved cells showed partially decreased CXCR3 expression, and most assays used fresh PBMCs.

The libraries of TRB cDNA were constructed through 5' RACE using UMI labels. TCRdb reprocessed the 5' RACE reads; each CDR3 protein has one entry and no DNA is given. This table lists some 48,000 distinct CDR3 sequences. The chain uses TRBV5-5 and TRBJ2-7; TCRdb returns TRBD1, unconfirmable since there is no DNA. Sequenced sample: naive CXCR3- CD8+ T cells from blood. The subset denotes: CD45RO-CCR7+CD27+CD95- naive CD8+ T cells lacking CXCR3 (TNR3-). The TCR originated in a human donor in good health. Some clones in this sample may be carry-over from other donors' samples. The CDR3 sequence is CASSQTGRQYF.